Following are 12 T cell receptor beta chains from one sample sequenced in a study of cytomegalovirus exposure and HLA in healthy donors. The primer mix had 60 Vbeta and 13 Jbeta primers. Libraries were prepared by immunoSEQ multiplex PCR; TCRdb keeps only in-frame clonotypes and omits some of them. The table lists approximately 100,000 clones, around 79% of them singletons. Specimen: PBMCs. The receptors shown here come from a woman in her forties in good health and CMV-seronegative.

The rearrangement links TRBV9 to TRBJ2-5, with a weak D call TRBD1 (7 bases). V was trimmed by 1 base and J by 1 base, leaving 14 bases between them. The CDR3 contains 16 residues. The V gene's germline CDR1 is SGDLS and CDR2 YYNGEE. Written as DNA, the CDR3 is TGTGCCAGCAGCGTATCTGGAGGGGGCTTCCAAGAGACCCAGTACTTC. Translated: CASSVSGGGFQETQYF.

About this clone itself: At one end, the junction sequence differs from germline, possibly due to a read error. V and J are TRBV9 and TRBJ2-7, with 8 nucleotides matching TRBD2. The CDR3 has 18 amino acids. The V gene's germline CDR1 is SGDLS and CDR2 YYNGEE. CDR3 sequence (DNA): TGTGCCAGCAGCGTAGGGGGCATTAGCGGGGTTAGCTCCTACGAGCGGTACTTC. It specifies CASSVGGISGVSSYERYF.

The genes are TRBV5-1 and TRBJ2-1; TRBD2 matches at 10 bases. Trimming cost V 5 bases and J 3 bases; bases outside gene matches: 5. The length of the CDR3 is 15 residues. Germline values: CDR1 SGHRS, CDR2 YFSETQ. CDR3 sequence (DNA): TGCGCCAGCAGGCTAGCGGGAGTCCTCTACAATGAGCAGTTCTTC. Residues: CASRLAGVLYNEQFF. The variable domain in full, with the rest retrieved from reference TRBV5-1 and TRBJ2-1, is KAGVTQTPRYLIKTRGQQVTLSCSPISGHRSVSWYQQTPGQGLQFLFEYFSETQRNKGNFPGRFSGRQFSNSRSEMNVSTLELGDSALYLCASRLAGVLYNEQFFGPGTRLTVL.

The V gene is TRBV19, the J gene TRBJ2-4, with D possibly being TRBD1 (5 bases). The CDR3 length is 12 residues. Trimming took off 2 bases at V and 9 bases at J, with 8 bases between the two ends. The germline V gene has CDR1 LNHDA and CDR2 SQIVND (reference sequence). This CDR3 reads CASSINGAIQYF. CDR3 DNA sequence: TGTGCCAGTAGTATAAATGGGGCCATTCAGTACTTC.

The V and J genes are TRBV19 and TRBJ1-2; D is unclear. The length of the CDR3 is 13 residues. The ends were cut back, 3 bases at V and 1 base at J, with 6 bases in the middle. Germline CDR1 LNHDA, CDR2 SQIVND (reference sequence). CDR3 protein: CASSIQFNYGYTF. DNA for the CDR3: TGTGCCAGTAGTATCCAATTTAACTATGGCTACACCTTC.

The chain employs TRBV18 and TRBJ1-5; perhaps TRBD1 as D (5 bases). This CDR3 contains 13 residues. Germline assignment: CDR1 KGHSH and CDR2 LQKENI. V was pared by 3 bases and J by 4 bases, with 7 bases between. For the CDR3, the DNA is TGTGCCAGCTCACCGGACATAAATCAGCCCCAGCATTTT. As protein: CASSPDINQPQHF.

The genes are TRBV4-2 and TRBJ2-3; 7 bases are shared with TRBD2. Germline lookup yields CDR1 LGHNA and CDR2 YNFKEQ. CDR3 length: 17 residues. After removal of 0 bases from V and 4 bases from J, the junction contained 10 bases not matched to a gene. CDR3 residues: CASSQERVGLPADTQYF. The CDR3 DNA sequence: TGTGCCAGCAGCCAAGAACGGGTGGGACTACCGGCAGATACGCAGTATTTT.

DNA of the CDR3: TGTGCCAGCAGACAACAGGGGCCCCAACAAGAGACCCAGTACTTC. Amino acid sequence: CASRQQGPQQETQYF. V usage is TRBV6-5 and J usage is TRBJ2-5; 7 bases match TRBD1. CDR3 length: 15 residues. Germline CDR1 reads MNHEY; CDR2 reads SVGAGI. Unmatched junction bases numbered 9, after V lost 6 bases and J lost 2 bases.

This chain joins TRBV14 and TRBJ2-2, with D possibly being TRBD2 (6 bases). The germline V gene has CDR1 SGHDN and CDR2 FVKESK. This CDR3 spans 16 amino acids. Trimming took off 11 bases at V and 0 bases at J, with 19 bases between the two ends. Here the CDR3 reads CAPTRRGKTNTGELFF. The DNA of the CDR3 is TGTGCCCCAACCCGACGGGGGAAGACGAACACCGGGGAGCTGTTTTTT.

The chain carries TRBV6-5 and TRBJ2-1; the D gene is possibly TRBD1 (6 bases). The CDR3 length is 15 residues. The germline V gene has CDR1 MNHEY and CDR2 SVGAGI. V was shortened by 5 bases and J by 9 bases, with 20 bases between the two germline ends. CDR3 nucleotide sequence: TGTGCCAGCAGTAGGGGTCAACAGGGTACGGGTGAGCAGTTCTTC. Protein: CASSRGQQGTGEQFF.

This chain links TRBV28 with TRBJ2-7; 9 bases line up with TRBD1. There are 15 residues in the CDR3. Germline-derived CDR1 and CDR2 are MDHEN and SYDVKM. Losses at the gene ends were 4 bases for V and 3 bases for J; bases not matched to a gene: 7. In DNA form, the CDR3 reads TGTGCCAGCAGTTCCCCCCGGGACAGGGTCTACGAGCAGTACTTC. Residues: CASSSPRDRVYEQYF.

V and J are TRBV19 and TRBJ2-2, with TRBD2 matching 10 bases. Germline CDR1 LNHDA, CDR2 SQIVND (reference sequence). This CDR3 has 16 residues. The junction had 7 bases not matched to a gene; V was cut back by 2 bases and J by 7 bases. DNA of the CDR3: TGTGCCAGTAGTATAAGTCCTAGCGGGGGTATCGGGGAGCTGTTTTTT. It codes for CASSISPSGGIGELFF.